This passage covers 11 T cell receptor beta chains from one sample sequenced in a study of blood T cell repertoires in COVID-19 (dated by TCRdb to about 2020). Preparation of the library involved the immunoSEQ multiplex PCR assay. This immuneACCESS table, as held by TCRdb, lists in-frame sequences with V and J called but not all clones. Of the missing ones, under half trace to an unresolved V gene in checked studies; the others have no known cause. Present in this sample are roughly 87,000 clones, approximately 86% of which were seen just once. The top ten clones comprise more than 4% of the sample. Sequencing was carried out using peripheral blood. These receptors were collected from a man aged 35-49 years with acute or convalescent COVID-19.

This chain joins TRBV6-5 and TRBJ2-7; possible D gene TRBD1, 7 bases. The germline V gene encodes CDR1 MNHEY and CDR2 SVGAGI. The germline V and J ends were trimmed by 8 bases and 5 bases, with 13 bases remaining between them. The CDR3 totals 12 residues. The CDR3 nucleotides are TGTGCCAGCGGCGGGACAGTCCACGAGCAGTACTTC. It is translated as CASGGTVHEQYF.

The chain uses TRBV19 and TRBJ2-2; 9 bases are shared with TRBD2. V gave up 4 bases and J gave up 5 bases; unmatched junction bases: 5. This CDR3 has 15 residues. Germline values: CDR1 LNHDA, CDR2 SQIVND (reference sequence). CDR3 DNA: TGTGCCAGTAGTAGAGCGGGAGGCCAAACCGGGGAGCTGTTTTTT. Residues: CASSRAGGQTGELFF.

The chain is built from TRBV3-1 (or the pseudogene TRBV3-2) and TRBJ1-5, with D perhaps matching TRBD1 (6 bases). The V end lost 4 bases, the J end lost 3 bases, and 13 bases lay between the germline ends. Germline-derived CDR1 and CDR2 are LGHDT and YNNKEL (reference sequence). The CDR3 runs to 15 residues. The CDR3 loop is CASSPGGQINQPQHF. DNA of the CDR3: TGTGCCAGCAGCCCAGGTGGACAGATCAATCAGCCCCAGCATTTT.

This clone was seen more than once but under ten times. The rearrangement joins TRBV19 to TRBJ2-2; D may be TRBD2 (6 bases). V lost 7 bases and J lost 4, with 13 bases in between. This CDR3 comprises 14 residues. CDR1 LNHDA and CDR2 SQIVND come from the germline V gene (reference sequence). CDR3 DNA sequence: TGTGCCAGTAATGTTGCGGGAATCACCGGGGAGCTGTTTTTT. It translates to CASNVAGITGELFF. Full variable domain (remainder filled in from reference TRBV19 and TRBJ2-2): DGGITQSPKYLFRKEGQNVTLSCEQNLNHDAMYWYRQDPGQGLRLIYYSQIVNDFQKGDIAEGYSVSREKKESFPLTVTSAQKNPTAFYLCASNVAGITGELFFGEGSRLTVL.

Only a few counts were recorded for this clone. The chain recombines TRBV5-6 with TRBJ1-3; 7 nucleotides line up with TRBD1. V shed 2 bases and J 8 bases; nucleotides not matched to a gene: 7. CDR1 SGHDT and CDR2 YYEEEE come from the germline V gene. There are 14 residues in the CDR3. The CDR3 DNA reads TGTGCCAGCAGCTTTGCCGACAGGGCGTACACCATATATTTT. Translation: CASSFADRAYTIYF.

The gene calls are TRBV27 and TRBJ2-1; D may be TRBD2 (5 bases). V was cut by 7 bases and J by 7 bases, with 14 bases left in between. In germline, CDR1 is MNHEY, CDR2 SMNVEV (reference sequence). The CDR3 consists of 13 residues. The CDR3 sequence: CASKLAWGNEQFF. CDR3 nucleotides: TGTGCCAGCAAGTTAGCGTGGGGTAATGAGCAGTTCTTC.

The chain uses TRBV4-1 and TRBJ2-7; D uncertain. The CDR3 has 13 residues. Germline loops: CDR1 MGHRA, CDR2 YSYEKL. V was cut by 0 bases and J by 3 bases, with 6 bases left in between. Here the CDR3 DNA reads TGCGCCAGCAGCCAAGACATGAGCTACGAGCAGTACTTC. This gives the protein CASSQDMSYEQYF.

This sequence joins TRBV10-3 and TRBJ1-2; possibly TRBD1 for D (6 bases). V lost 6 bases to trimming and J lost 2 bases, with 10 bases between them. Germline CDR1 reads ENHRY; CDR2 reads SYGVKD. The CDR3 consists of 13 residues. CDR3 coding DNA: TGTGCCATCAGCCCCGGACAGAACTATGGCTACACCTTC. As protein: CAISPGQNYGYTF.

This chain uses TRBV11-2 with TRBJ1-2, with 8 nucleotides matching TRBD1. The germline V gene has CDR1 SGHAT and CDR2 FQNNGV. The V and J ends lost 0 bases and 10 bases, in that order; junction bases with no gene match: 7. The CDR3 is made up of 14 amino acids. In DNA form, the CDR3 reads TGTGCCAGCAGCTTAGATCCGGCAGGGGGCGTCTACACCTTC. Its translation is CASSLDPAGGVYTF.

The CDR3 spells CASGDDRINQPQHF. CDR3 in DNA: TGTGCCAGTGGGGATGACAGGATCAATCAGCCCCAGCATTTT. V gene TRBV19 combines with J gene TRBJ1-5, with D possibly being TRBD1 (6 bases). The CDR3 is 14 amino acids. V was cut by 8 bases and J by 3 bases, with 14 bases left in between. Germline V gives CDR1 LNHDA, CDR2 SQIVND (reference sequence).

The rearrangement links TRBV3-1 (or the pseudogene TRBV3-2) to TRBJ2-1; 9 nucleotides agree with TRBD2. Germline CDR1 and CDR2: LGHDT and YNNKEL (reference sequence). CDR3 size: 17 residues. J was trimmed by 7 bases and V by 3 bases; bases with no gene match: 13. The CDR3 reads CASSQGFSSGDGNEQFF. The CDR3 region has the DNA TGTGCCAGCAGCCAGGGTTTCTCTAGCGGGGACGGGAATGAGCAGTTCTTC.